One sample yielded the 12 T cell receptor beta chains listed below, sequenced in a study of blood T cells in healthy people across ages. Then a second PCR, running about 7 to 11 cycles, was carried out with a sample-barcoded 5' primer and a J-beta primer mix. TCRdb recomputed calls from the 5' RACE reads with MiXCR, one row per CDR3 protein. Found here are some 900,000 distinct CDR3 sequences, approximately 49% of them singletons; the top ten hold around an eighth. The sequencing sample was made of blood. Receptors originate from a man aged 25-45 years in good health.

V is TRBV12-3 or TRBV12-4 and J is TRBJ1-5; D is perhaps TRBD1 (6 bases). The CDR3 contains 16 residues. Between the trimmed V and J ends, which lost 3 bases and 2 bases, there was a span of 14 bases. CDR3 DNA sequence: TGTGCCAGCAGTTTTCGGGGGGGCCGGGGCAATCAGCCCCAGCATTTT. Its protein product is CASSFRGGRGNQPQHF.

There are a few counts of this clonotype. This sequence joins TRBV6-2 or TRBV6-3 and TRBJ2-5; TRBD2 matches at 10 bases. Germline-derived CDR1 and CDR2 are MNHEY and SVGEGT. The length of the CDR3 is 15 residues. Germline trimming cut 5 bases from V and 3 bases from J; bases unmatched to any gene: 6. CDR3: CASSPWTSGEETQYF. As DNA, the CDR3 is TGTGCCAGCAGTCCTTGGACTAGCGGTGAAGAGACCCAGTACTTC.

The rearrangement joins TRBV18 to TRBJ2-5; 7 bases are a match to TRBD1. Germline-derived CDR1 and CDR2 are KGHSH and LQKENI. V dropped 4 bases and J dropped 1; count of bases not matched to a gene: 3. This CDR3 region has 14 residues. CDR3 region: CASSRGQVQETQYF. The CDR3 DNA follows: TGTGCCAGCTCACGAGGACAGGTCCAAGAGACCCAGTACTTC. The entire variable domain, with the rest obtained from reference TRBV18 and TRBJ2-5, is as follows: NAGVMQNPRHLVRRRGQEARLRCSPMKGHSHVYWYRQLPEEGLKFMVYLQKENIIDESGMPKERFSAEFPKEGPSILRIQQVVRGDSAAYFCASSRGQVQETQYFGPGTRLLVL.

This clonotype was seen a handful of times. This rearrangement joins TRBV28 to TRBJ2-7; a possible D gene is TRBD2 (6 bases). CDR3 length equals 15 residues. Germline CDR1 reads MDHEN; CDR2 reads SYDVKM. V was cut by 2 bases and J by 0 bases, with 11 bases left in between. The CDR3 nucleotides are TGTGCCAGCAGTTTAGCGGGATCTATCTCCTACGAGCAGTACTTC. Translated: CASSLAGSISYEQYF.

V usage is TRBV3-1 and J usage is TRBJ1-1, with D unresolved. This CDR3 has 15 amino acids. Trimming cost V 4 bases and J 0 bases, with 12 bases left between them. The germline CDR1 and CDR2 sequences are LGHDT and YNNKEL (reference sequence). The CDR3 loop reads CASSPSQLMNTEAFF. The DNA of the CDR3 is TGTGCCAGCAGCCCTAGTCAGCTCATGAACACTGAAGCTTTCTTT.

The rearrangement links TRBV7-2 to TRBJ2-7; D is unclear. V gave up 1 base and J gave up 0 bases, with 19 bases separating them. The CDR3 sequence is 18 residues long. CDR1 and CDR2 (germline): SGHTA, FQGNSA. CDR3 in DNA: TGTGCCAGCAGCTTAGGCCCCGGACGGCCTACTTCCTCCTACGAGCAGTACTTC. Translated: CASSLGPGRPTSSYEQYF.

In DNA, the CDR3 is TGTGCCAGCAGCCGTGATACAGGGCGCAATGAGCAGTTCTTC. Encoded protein: CASSRDTGRNEQFF. This chain connects TRBV11-2 to TRBJ2-1, with D perhaps matching TRBD1 (6 bases). Germline values: CDR1 SGHAT, CDR2 FQNNGV. Trimming cost V 5 bases and J 6 bases, with 14 bases left between them. The CDR3 covers 14 residues.

The J gene is TRBJ2-7, the V gene TRBV9; TRBD2 might be the D (5 bases). V lost 0 bases, J lost 1 base, and 11 bases lay in between. Germline CDR1 SGDLS, CDR2 YYNGEE. There are 15 residues in the CDR3. The CDR3 is CASSVATGSSYEQYF. The CDR3 DNA is TGTGCCAGCAGCGTAGCTACGGGGAGTTCCTACGAGCAGTACTTC.

In its sample, this clonotype was seen a few times. This chain links TRBV9 with TRBJ1-1; D gene uncertain. The CDR3 consists of 15 residues. Trimming took 0 bases from V and 6 from J, leaving 15 bases between them. Germline lookup yields CDR1 SGDLS and CDR2 YYNGEE. The CDR3 is CASSVAGRGLAEAFF. The CDR3 coding sequence is TGTGCCAGCAGCGTAGCTGGACGAGGGCTGGCTGAAGCTTTCTTT. Based on the CDR3 plus reference TRBV9 and TRBJ1-1, the full variable domain is DSGVTQTPKHLITATGQRVTLRCSPRSGDLSVYWYQQSLDQGLQFLIQYYNGEERAKGNILERFSAQQFPDLHSELNLSSLELGDSALYFCASSVAGRGLAEAFFGQGTRLTVV.

This clonotype was recorded a few times. The chain recombines TRBV27 with TRBJ2-3; 8 bases fit TRBD1. V lost 5 bases, J lost 4 bases, and 8 bases stayed unmatched. CDR1 is MNHEY and CDR2 is SMNVEV in the germline V gene (reference sequence). The CDR3 length is 15 residues. The CDR3 DNA reads as TGTGCCAGCAGTCTCTTGACAGGGGTCGCAGATACGCAGTATTTT. This encodes CASSLLTGVADTQYF.

This clonotype showed up just a few times. The chain links TRBV2 to TRBJ2-5; 7 bases match TRBD2. The CDR3 contains 13 residues. The V gene end was trimmed by 5 bases and the J gene end by 4 bases; junction bases not matched to a gene: 4. The germline gives CDR1 SNHLY, CDR2 FYNNEI. In DNA, the CDR3 is TGTGCCAGCAGTCTCCAGCGGGGAGAGACCCAGTACTTC. It translates to CASSLQRGETQYF.

This clonotype came up many times. The rearrangement uses TRBV15 and TRBJ2-7, with D possibly matching TRBD2 (6 bases). The V end lost 0 bases, the J end lost 5 bases, and 11 bases lay between the germline ends. Germline V gene data show CDR1 as LNHNV and CDR2 as YYDKDF (reference sequence). CDR3 length: 14 residues. In DNA, the CDR3 is TGTGCCACCAGCAGAGATCATTCGGGGGACGAGCAGTACTTC. Translation: CATSRDHSGDEQYF.